Listed here are 18 T cell receptor beta chains from one sample, sequenced in a study of T cells in Graves' hyperthyroidism and ophthalmopathy. RNA transcripts gave rise to amplified TCR beta CDR3 regions. When the TCR CDR3 underwent first-round RT-PCR, the HTBI primer set was used. TCRdb called the multiplex PCR reads again in MiXCR, with one record for every CDR3 protein. Among approximately 400,000 distinct CDR3 sequences, more than 15% were seen once, and the ten largest hold 28%. Sequencing was carried out using blood. The receptors derive from a woman aged 18-29 years with Graves' hyperthyroidism that later progressed to Graves' ophthalmopathy.

This clonotype appeared a single time. V and J are TRBV6-1 and TRBJ2-2, with TRBD2 matching 9 bases. Germline loops: CDR1 MNHNS, CDR2 SASEGT. The CDR3 is 18 residues long. J was trimmed by 0 bases and V by 7 bases; bases with no gene match: 12. CDR3 coding DNA: TGTGCCAGCACCGCCCGGGCGGGAGGGTTCGCGAACACCGGGGAGCTGTTTTTT. It encodes CASTARAGGFANTGELFF.

With regard to this clonotype: This may stem from a read error, because a much larger clone lies one nucleotide away. V and J are TRBV29-1 and TRBJ1-1, with D possibly TRBD1 on 6 matching bases. This CDR3 contains 12 residues. The V gene lost 4 bases and the J gene lost 3 bases, with 9 bases spanning the gap. Germline V gene sequence: CDR1 SQVTM, CDR2 ANQGSEA. The CDR3 reads CSVGGGDTEAFF. CDR3 nucleotides: TGCAGCGTTGGAGGGGGGGACACTGAAGCTTTCTTT.

The chain links TRBV7-9 to TRBJ2-2, with TRBD1 matching 8 bases. Germline trimming cut 5 bases from V and 6 bases from J; bases unmatched to any gene: 5. Germline CDR1 and CDR2: SEHNR and FQNEAQ (reference sequence). The CDR3 is made up of 14 amino acids. The CDR3 region is CASSPRQGSGELFF. The CDR3 bases are TGTGCCAGCAGCCCTCGACAGGGGTCCGGGGAGCTGTTTTTT.

Note on this clonotype: A much larger clone lies one base from this, so it may be a read error. V and J are TRBV6-5 and TRBJ2-3; 12 bases match TRBD2. Germline CDR1 is MNHEY and CDR2 is SVGAGI. CDR3 size: 18 residues. The CDR3 DNA reads as TGTGCCAGCAGTTCTAGCTTGACTAGCGGGAGCTCTACAGATACGCTGTATTTT. Encoded protein: CASSSSLTSGSSTDTLYF.

Ten or more counts support this clonotype. The V call is TRBV5-1, the J call TRBJ2-3, with TRBD2 identical over 8 bases. The J segment lost 3 bases and the V segment lost 6 bases, leaving 12 bases of the junction unmatched. The CDR3 has 16 residues. The germline V gene has CDR1 SGHRS and CDR2 YFSETQ. This CDR3 reads CASTPWERERTDTQYF. The CDR3, as DNA: TGCGCCAGCACCCCCTGGGAGCGGGAGAGGACAGATACGCAGTATTTT.

The chain couples TRBV27 to TRBJ2-1; 7 bases align to TRBD1. Per germline, CDR1 MNHEY and CDR2 SMNVEV (reference sequence). The V gene end was trimmed by 2 bases and the J gene end by 6 bases; junction bases not matched to a gene: 13. The CDR3 has 17 residues. The CDR3 region is CASSLRAGTAGANEQFF. Written as DNA, the CDR3 is TGTGCCAGCAGTTTAAGGGCCGGGACAGCTGGGGCCAATGAGCAGTTCTTC.

The chain carries TRBV6-5 and TRBJ2-5; D may be TRBD2 (5 bases). V was clipped by 0 bases and J by 2 bases, with 13 bases between them. Germline CDR1 is MNHEY and CDR2 is SVGAGI. The CDR3 sequence is 16 residues long. CDR3 bases: TGTGCCAGCAGTTACTCGAAGGCTAGCTGGCAAGAGACCCAGTACTTC. This translates into CASSYSKASWQETQYF.

This clonotype was seen a few times. CDR3: CATLPFPSGDSSYEQYF. DNA of the CDR3: TGTGCCACCCTACCTTTCCCTAGCGGGGATAGCTCCTACGAGCAGTACTTC. The chain is built from TRBV10-3 and TRBJ2-7; 9 positions match TRBD2. The CDR3 has 17 amino acids. The V segment lost 10 bases and the J segment 0 bases; nucleotides outside the gene matches: 16. Germline V gene sequence: CDR1 ENHRY, CDR2 SYGVKD.

This clonotype was counted a few times. The rearrangement uses TRBV7-2 and TRBJ2-1; D unresolved. The CDR3 totals 16 residues. Trimming took 2 bases from V and 2 from J, leaving 13 bases between them. Germline V CDR1 and CDR2: SGHTA, FQGNSA. Here the CDR3 reads CASSLSYGSPYNEQFF. As DNA, the CDR3 is TGTGCCAGCAGCTTATCTTACGGGTCTCCCTACAATGAGCAGTTCTTC.

This clonotype was seen more than once but under ten times. The CDR3 sequence: CASSSSSGRDTGELFF. For the CDR3, the DNA is TGTGCCAGCAGCTCCTCTAGCGGGAGAGACACCGGGGAGCTGTTTTTT. The rearrangement joins TRBV7-3 to TRBJ2-2; 10 bases align to TRBD2. This CDR3 comprises 16 residues. Germline CDR1 SGHTA, CDR2 FQGTGA. V lost 4 bases to trimming and J lost 3 bases; unmatched junction nucleotides: 5.

This clonotype was seen many times. This chain links TRBV6-6 with TRBJ2-7; TRBD2 might be the D (5 bases). The germline V gene has CDR1 MNHNY and CDR2 SVGAGI (reference sequence). The V and J ends lost 2 bases and 0 bases respectively, with 11 bases between them. This CDR3 is 15 amino acids long. The CDR3 nucleotides read TGTGCCAGCAGTTACGAGGGAACGAGCTCCTACGAGCAGTACTTC. Protein: CASSYEGTSSYEQYF.

This clonotype was counted a few times. CDR3 DNA: TGTGCCAGCACCCCCCCGACCCATAACACAGATACGCAGTATTTT. Translated: CASTPPTHNTDTQYF. V and J are TRBV28 and TRBJ2-3; D gene uncertain. V shed 7 bases and J shed 2 bases, with 16 bases lying between them. The CDR3 totals 15 residues. CDR1 MDHEN and CDR2 SYDVKM come from the germline V gene.

CDR3 loop: CASSAMTRPQETQYF. The CDR3 bases are TGTGCCAGCAGCGCCATGACTAGGCCGCAAGAGACCCAGTACTTC. V usage is TRBV9 and J usage is TRBJ2-5; possible D gene TRBD2, 6 bases. Trimming pared 3 bases from V and 2 bases from J, leaving 14 bases between. The germline CDR1 and CDR2 sequences are SGDLS and YYNGEE. This CDR3 spans 15 amino acids.

CDR3 sequence (DNA): TGTGCCACCATTAGCGGGAGCCACACCGGGGAGCTGTTTTTT. This gives the protein CATISGSHTGELFF. The chain uses TRBV6-1 and TRBJ2-2, with 9 bases fitting TRBD2. CDR3 length: 14 residues. The germline CDR1 and CDR2 sequences are MNHNS and SASEGT. The ends lost 10 bases at V and 3 bases at J; junction bases unmatched: 6.

This clonotype showed up many times. The chain has TRBV19 and TRBJ2-1; D is unresolved. This CDR3 has 14 residues. Germline lookup yields CDR1 LNHDA and CDR2 SQIVND (reference sequence). V gave up 5 bases and J gave up 8 bases, with 16 bases separating them. The CDR3 sequence is CASSALVVRDEQFF. Here the CDR3 DNA reads TGTGCCAGTAGTGCCTTAGTAGTCCGAGATGAGCAGTTCTTC.

In its sample, this clonotype was seen many times. This chain connects TRBV28 to TRBJ2-1; D is uncertain. The germline V gene has CDR1 MDHEN and CDR2 SYDVKM. V was shortened by 7 bases and J by 2 bases, with 12 bases between the two germline ends. The CDR3 runs to 14 residues. The CDR3 DNA reads as TGTGCCAGCACCCCTCCAGCGCCCTACAATGAGCAGTTCTTC. Protein: CASTPPAPYNEQFF.

The V and J genes are TRBV3-1 and TRBJ2-1, with D hard to call. The germline V gene has CDR1 LGHDT and CDR2 YNNKEL (reference sequence). V lost 3 bases to trimming and J lost 12 bases, with 9 bases between them. The CDR3 spans 11 residues. In DNA, the CDR3 is TGTGCCAGCAGCCAGGGCCGGCGGCAGTTCTTC. It specifies CASSQGRRQFF.

J is TRBJ2-6 and V is TRBV29-1; weak D call: TRBD2 (6 bases). Trimming stripped 6 bases from V and 3 bases from J, with 12 bases between. This CDR3 comprises 14 residues. From germline, CDR1 is SQVTM and CDR2 ANQGSEA. CDR3: CSVKEGSGANVLTF. The DNA of the CDR3 is TGCAGCGTAAAGGAGGGGAGTGGGGCCAACGTCCTGACTTTC.